These 9 T cell receptor beta chains share one sample of origin, sequenced in a study of shared clonotypes between healthy human individuals. The repertoire was sequenced with immunoSEQ multiplex PCR; TCRdb's copy has only in-frame clones and lacks some. This sample has a few million clones; approximately 92% occur once, and the top ten carry under 0.15%. Sequencing was carried out using naive CD4+ T cells sorted from blood. Subset indicated: CD45RA+ positively selected. These receptors originate from a man aged 18-30 years in good health.

The rearrangement uses TRBV4-3 and TRBJ1-3; D not resolved. Trimming took off 4 bases at V and 2 bases at J, with 18 bases between the two ends. Germline loops: CDR1 LGHNA, CDR2 YSLEER. The CDR3 consists of 17 residues. The CDR3 sequence: CASSLNSGVVTGNTIYF. CDR3 coding DNA: TGCGCCAGCAGCCTAAACTCAGGCGTGGTCACTGGAAACACCATATATTTT.

The chain uses TRBV10-3 and TRBJ2-7, with D tentatively TRBD2 (7 bases). Trimming left V 3 bases short and J 6 bases short, with 24 bases between. Germline loops: CDR1 ENHRY, CDR2 SYGVKD. CDR3 size: 17 residues. CDR3 bases: TGTGCCATCAGTGAAGCCCTTAGGGGGAGGGCCGGGGTCGAGCAGTACTTC. Residues: CAISEALRGRAGVEQYF.

The genes are TRBV18 and TRBJ2-3, with 7 bases matching TRBD1. After removal of 3 bases from V and 0 bases from J, the junction contained 6 bases not matched to a gene. Germline-derived CDR1 and CDR2 are KGHSH and LQKENI. The CDR3 consists of 16 residues. The CDR3 region has the DNA TGTGCCAGCTCACCGACGACAGGGATTAGCACAGATACGCAGTATTTT. This gives the protein CASSPTTGISTDTQYF.

The DNA of the CDR3 is TGCGCCAGCAGCGAGCTAGCGGGAGGTTCCTACGAGCAGTACTTC. Amino acids: CASSELAGGSYEQYF. The chain employs TRBV5-1 and TRBJ2-7; TRBD2 aligns across 11 bases. This CDR3 is built from 15 residues. The V segment lost 4 bases and the J segment 1 base; nucleotides outside the gene matches: 4. The V gene's germline CDR1 is SGHRS and CDR2 YFSETQ. The full variable domain, completed using reference TRBV5-1 and TRBJ2-7, is KAGVTQTPRYLIKTRGQQVTLSCSPISGHRSVSWYQQTPGQGLQFLFEYFSETQRNKGNFPGRFSGRQFSNSRSEMNVSTLELGDSALYLCASSELAGGSYEQYFGPGTRLTVT.

To note about this clone: The sample carries other DNA sequences with the same CDR3. The chain employs TRBV5-6 and TRBJ1-3; no clear D. Trimming took 1 base from V and 0 from J, leaving 5 bases between them. CDR1 SGHDT and CDR2 YYEEEE come from the germline V gene. The length of the CDR3 is 14 residues. CDR3 DNA: TGTGCCAGCAGCTTGACACTCTCTGGAAACACCATATATTTT. Translated, it gives CASSLTLSGNTIYF.

In nucleotides, the CDR3 is TGTGCCAGCAGTTACTCGAACAGGGGTCCTCTCCTCCACTTT. Protein product: CASSYSNRGPLLHF. The V gene is TRBV6-5, the J gene TRBJ1-6; 7 bases line up with TRBD1. Germline V gene data show CDR1 as MNHEY and CDR2 as SVGAGI. V shed 0 bases and J 15 bases; nucleotides not matched to a gene: 8. This CDR3 spans 14 amino acids.

This chain uses TRBV2 with TRBJ2-2; D might be TRBD1 (7 bases). Germline V gene lookup returns CDR1 SNHLY and CDR2 FYNNEI. Between the trimmed V and J ends, which lost 10 bases and 3 bases, there was a span of 18 bases. CDR3 size: 15 residues. The CDR3 here is CATRGDARDTGELFF. CDR3 nucleotides: TGTGCCACCAGGGGGGACGCAAGGGACACCGGGGAGCTGTTTTTT.

With respect to this clone: The same CDR3 is also encoded by other DNA sequences in this sample. The V and J genes are TRBV27 and TRBJ1-5, with D maybe TRBD1 (6 bases). Germline CDR1 reads MNHEY; CDR2 reads SMNVEV (reference sequence). CDR3 length: 14 amino acids. The V and J ends lost 0 bases and 4 bases respectively, with 7 bases between them. CDR3 sequence (DNA): TGTGCCAGCAGTTTATCCGGACAGAATCAGCCCCAGCATTTT. It encodes CASSLSGQNQPQHF.

The chain is built from TRBV18 and TRBJ2-1, with no clear D. The CDR3 runs to 15 residues. Trimming left V 3 bases short and J 0 bases short, with 9 bases between. Germline V gene lookup returns CDR1 KGHSH and CDR2 LQKENI. CDR3 sequence (DNA): TGTGCCAGCTCACCCGCCCCGGCCTCCTACAATGAGCAGTTCTTC. This translates into CASSPAPASYNEQFF.